This passage covers 17 T cell receptor beta chains from one sample sequenced in a study of blood T cells in healthy people across ages. Combining a sample-barcoded 5' primer with a J-beta primer mix, a second PCR ran for roughly 7 to 12 cycles. TCRdb called the 5' RACE reads again in MiXCR, with one record for every CDR3 protein. In the table there are about 1,400,000 distinct CDR3 sequences, approximately 38% of which are singletons. The specimen was blood. The receptors were sampled from a woman between 18 and 29 years old in good health.

Only a few counts were recorded for this clonotype. The V gene is TRBV20-1, the J gene TRBJ2-7; D may be TRBD1 or TRBD2 (5 bases each). Per germline, CDR1 DFQATT and CDR2 SNEGSKA (reference sequence). CDR3 length equals 15 residues. The V end was cut by 3 bases, the J end by 2 bases, with 17 bases between. CDR3: CSARWPTGTPYEQYF. CDR3 coding DNA: TGCAGTGCTAGGTGGCCTACCGGGACCCCCTACGAGCAGTACTTC.

The chain combines TRBV3-1 with TRBJ2-3; D might be TRBD1 (6 bases). V was clipped by 6 bases and J by 10 bases, with 20 bases between them. CDR3 length equals 14 residues. The germline V gene has CDR1 LGHDT and CDR2 YNNKEL (reference sequence). CDR3 coding DNA: TGTGCCAGCAGTCCTGTCAGGGGAGATGATGCGCAGTATTTT. Amino acid sequence: CASSPVRGDDAQYF.

In this sample, this clonotype turned up a few times. This chain connects TRBV7-2 to TRBJ2-3, with a tentative D call TRBD1 (6 bases). This CDR3 has 15 amino acids. Germline V lookup: CDR1 SGHTA, CDR2 FQGNSA. V was clipped by 2 bases and J by 0 bases, with 9 bases between them. CDR3 sequence (DNA): TGTGCCAGCAGCTTAAGGACAGCTAGCACAGATACGCAGTATTTT. Translated, it gives CASSLRTASTDTQYF.

The gene calls are TRBV12-3 or TRBV12-4 and TRBJ2-7; perhaps TRBD1 as D (6 bases). V was trimmed by 3 bases and J by 1 base, leaving 19 bases between them. The CDR3 is 17 amino acids. The chain's CDR3 is CASSLGRGRIESYEQYF. In DNA, the CDR3 is TGTGCCAGCAGTTTGGGCAGGGGACGGATAGAGTCCTACGAGCAGTACTTC.

The chain couples TRBV10-3 to TRBJ1-1, with TRBD1 matching over 9 bases. The CDR3 is 12 amino acids. The V gene's germline CDR1 is ENHRY and CDR2 SYGVKD. V was pared by 3 bases and J by 9 bases, with 2 bases of the junction left unmatched. The CDR3: CAISDGQGKAFF. The CDR3 region has the DNA TGTGCCATCAGTGACGGACAGGGGAAAGCTTTCTTT.

This clonotype has only a few counts. The chain recombines TRBV28 with TRBJ2-6; possible D gene TRBD2, 6 bases. V was cut by 5 bases and J by 0 bases, with 14 bases left in between. This CDR3 has 17 residues. Germline CDR1 MDHEN, CDR2 SYDVKM. CDR3 nucleotide sequence: TGTGCCAGCAGTCCAGGCGGGGTGGGCTCTGGGGCCAACGTCCTGACTTTC. The encoded protein is CASSPGGVGSGANVLTF.

The CDR3 DNA reads as TGCAGCGGGGTAGGGTACAATGAGCAGTTCTTC. Amino acid sequence: CSGVGYNEQFF. The chain uses TRBV29-1 and TRBJ2-1; D unclear. CDR3 length: 11 amino acids. Germline values: CDR1 SQVTM, CDR2 ANQGSEA. Trimming shortened V by 7 bases and J by 4 bases, and 8 bases separated the two germline ends.

The rearrangement links TRBV20-1 to TRBJ2-5, with 13 bases identical to TRBD2. CDR1 is DFQATT and CDR2 is SNEGSKA in the germline V gene (reference sequence). CDR3 length: 14 residues. Trimming took 5 bases from V and 4 from J; bases not matched to a gene: 4. CDR3 sequence: CSARTSGGLETQYF. In DNA form, the CDR3 reads TGCAGTGCTCGGACTAGCGGGGGTTTAGAGACCCAGTACTTC.

Concerning this clonotype itself: A much bigger clone sits one base away, suggesting this may be a read error. The chain has TRBV11-2 and TRBJ1-4; D is undetermined. Deletions cut 2 bases from V and 3 bases from J, with 4 bases between. The V gene's germline CDR1 is SGHAT and CDR2 FQNNGV. The CDR3 runs to 13 residues. The DNA for the CDR3 is TGTGCCAGCAGCTTATTCCCTAATGAAAAACTGTTTTTT. Protein product: CASSLFPNEKLFF.

V and J are TRBV20-1 and TRBJ2-1; D is ambiguous. Per germline, CDR1 DFQATT and CDR2 SNEGSKA (reference sequence). This CDR3 comprises 14 residues. V shed 6 bases and J shed 7 bases, with 19 bases lying between them. CDR3 nucleotides: TGCAGTGCCGTCCCGGACCCAACCCTTAATGAGCAGTTCTTC. It specifies CSAVPDPTLNEQFF.

The rearrangement joins TRBV4-1 to TRBJ1-2, with TRBD1 identical over 9 bases. From germline, CDR1 is MGHRA and CDR2 YSYEKL. After removal of 0 bases from V and 8 bases from J, the junction contained 10 bases not matched to a gene. The CDR3 has 16 amino acids. In DNA form, the CDR3 reads TGCGCCAGCAGCCAAGAACTTACAGGGGGCGGCGGCGGCTACACCTTC. Amino acids: CASSQELTGGGGGYTF.

This clonotype came up once. A junction boundary mismatches the germline segment, possibly from a read error. V gene TRBV7-2 combines with J gene TRBJ1-6; 7 bases line up with TRBD1. The CDR3 has 16 amino acids. The germline V gene has CDR1 SGHTA and CDR2 FQGNSA. The chain's CDR3 is CASISRGQAPVSPPHF. Written as DNA, the CDR3 is TGTGCCAGCATCTCACGAGGACAGGCCCCTGTATCACCCCCCCACTTT.

This clonotype was picked up a small number of times. The V gene is TRBV2, the J gene TRBJ2-1, with D perhaps TRBD2 (6 bases). Trimming removed 8 bases at V and 3 bases at J, with 8 bases between. Germline CDR1 reads SNHLY; CDR2 reads FYNNEI. CDR3 length: 12 residues. Written as DNA, the CDR3 is TGTGCCAGCCGGACTAACTACAATGAGCAGTTCTTC. As protein: CASRTNYNEQFF.

The CDR3 region is CSARDLQRGVNQPQHF. CDR3 DNA sequence: TGCAGTGCTAGGGACTTACAGCGGGGGGTCAATCAGCCCCAGCATTTT. The chain joins TRBV20-1 to TRBJ1-5, with D perhaps matching TRBD1 (5 bases). Looked up from germline, CDR1 is DFQATT and CDR2 is SNEGSKA (reference sequence). This CDR3 spans 16 amino acids. Trimming took off 3 bases at V and 3 bases at J, with 18 bases between the two ends.

The chain recombines TRBV6-5 with TRBJ1-2; D is unresolved. This CDR3 region has 14 residues. Trimming cost V 6 bases and J 0 bases, with 11 bases left between them. Germline V gene data show CDR1 as MNHEY and CDR2 as SVGAGI. The CDR3 DNA reads TGTGCCAGCAGGTCAGGACTAGCTAACTATGGCTACACCTTC. This translates into CASRSGLANYGYTF.

This sequence joins TRBV4-1 and TRBJ2-7, with no clear D. V gave up 4 bases and J gave up 0 bases, with 10 bases separating them. CDR3 length: 14 amino acids. Germline V gene sequence: CDR1 MGHRA, CDR2 YSYEKL. The CDR3 nucleotides are TGCGCCAGCAGCCCGTTCCGCAACTCCTACGAGCAGTACTTC. Encoded protein: CASSPFRNSYEQYF.

The chain recombines TRBV7-6 with TRBJ2-3; D call uncertain. The CDR3 totals 13 residues. CDR1 SGHVS and CDR2 FNYEAQ come from the germline V gene. With 5 bases removed from V and 5 bases from J, the gap between germline ends came to 11 bases. The CDR3 sequence is CASSASIRDTQYF. CDR3 bases: TGTGCCAGCAGCGCCAGTATAAGAGATACGCAGTATTTT.